The present entry profiles one T cell receptor beta chain with its context. Some clones are missing from TCRdb's copy, which holds only in-frame ones; the method was immunoSEQ multiplex PCR. Counted here are about 410,000 clones, 86% occurring once; the ten biggest clones make up roughly 1.4%. The sample comes from a study of blood T cell repertoires in COVID-19. The overall study: Italy, Spain and the United States were the sources of the convalescent and acute COVID-19 samples. T cells, B-cell-depleted T cells, or PBMCs provided the cDNA or gDNA that served as material.

The V gene's germline CDR1 is LNHNV and CDR2 YYDKDF (reference sequence). V was pared by 2 bases and J by 2 bases, with 8 bases between. CDR3 length equals 14 residues. The sample was peripheral blood. This receptor was identified in a woman between 25 and 40 years old with active or convalescent COVID-19. This sequence joins TRBV15 and TRBJ2-3, with D tentatively TRBD1 (5 bases). The CDR3 region is CATSRTGYTDTQYF. In DNA, the CDR3 is TGTGCCACCAGCAGAACAGGATACACAGATACGCAGTATTTT.